The sequence of this TCR beta chain was determined in a study of blood T cell repertoires in COVID-19. The Seattle patients joined while their infection was active and were tracked longitudinally afterward. In the original workflow: Reference gene primer amplification in the assay estimated nucleated cell counts. Profiled with immunoSEQ multiplex PCR; TCRdb holds only in-frame clones, not every one. V, J and clone size derive from that table, while D and trimming were established from the DNA sequence. The data contain 130,000 to 150,000 clones, approximately 85% of them singletons. The CDR3 covers 17 residues.

The chain couples TRBV7-5 to TRBJ2-7; the table's D gene call, TRBD1, was not cross checked with the DNA. TRBV7-5 is listed as a pseudogene. The sequencing sample was made of peripheral blood. This TCR was recovered from a woman aged 60-75 years with COVID-19, enrolled during active disease. In DNA, the CDR3 is TGTGCCAGAAGCTTATACAGGGGCCCAGACATCGTCTACGAGCAGTACTTC. Amino acids: CARSLYRGPDIVYEQYF.